This TCR beta chain is from a study of identical twins. Overall study results and limits: When twins shared out-of-frame alpha sequences, those sequences had excess low generation probability. Models came in too low on out-of-frame TCR alpha sharing in monozygotic twins.

The sample holds many counts of this clonotype. Its matching antigen is unknown. TCRdb independently ran MiXCR on the 5' RACE reads; one entry per CDR3 protein. The data hold 550,000 to 700,000 distinct CDR3 sequences, with roughly 9.5% observed a single time. Losses at the gene ends were 2 bases for V and 5 bases for J; bases not matched to a gene: 7. The CDR3 runs to 16 residues. Germline CDR1 reads MGHRA; CDR2 reads YSYEKL. The same data also contributed to another study, on yellow fever vaccine responses in identical twins.

The sequence was collected from a woman under 30 in good health. Sequences were obtained from PBMCs. The chain combines TRBV4-1 with TRBJ2-3; 10 bases line up with TRBD2. As DNA, the CDR3 is TGCGCCAGCAGCCAATCTCTAGCGGGAGCATTAGATACGCAGTATTTT. This gives the protein CASSQSLAGALDTQYF.